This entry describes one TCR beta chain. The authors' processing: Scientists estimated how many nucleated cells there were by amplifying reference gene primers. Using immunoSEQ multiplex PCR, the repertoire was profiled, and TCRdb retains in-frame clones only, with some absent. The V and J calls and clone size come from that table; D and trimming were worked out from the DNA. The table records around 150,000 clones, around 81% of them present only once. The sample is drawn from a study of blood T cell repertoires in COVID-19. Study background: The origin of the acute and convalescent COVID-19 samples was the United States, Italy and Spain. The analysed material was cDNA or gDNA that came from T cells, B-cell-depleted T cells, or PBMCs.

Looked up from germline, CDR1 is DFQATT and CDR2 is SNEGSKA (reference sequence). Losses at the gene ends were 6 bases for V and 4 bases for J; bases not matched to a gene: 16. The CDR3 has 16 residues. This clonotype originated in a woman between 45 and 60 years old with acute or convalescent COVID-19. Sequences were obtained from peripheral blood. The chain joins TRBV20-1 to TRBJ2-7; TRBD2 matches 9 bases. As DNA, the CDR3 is TGCAGTGCCAGTATCGGGCTTAGCGGGGGAGGATACGAGCAGTACTTC. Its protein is CSASIGLSGGGYEQYF.